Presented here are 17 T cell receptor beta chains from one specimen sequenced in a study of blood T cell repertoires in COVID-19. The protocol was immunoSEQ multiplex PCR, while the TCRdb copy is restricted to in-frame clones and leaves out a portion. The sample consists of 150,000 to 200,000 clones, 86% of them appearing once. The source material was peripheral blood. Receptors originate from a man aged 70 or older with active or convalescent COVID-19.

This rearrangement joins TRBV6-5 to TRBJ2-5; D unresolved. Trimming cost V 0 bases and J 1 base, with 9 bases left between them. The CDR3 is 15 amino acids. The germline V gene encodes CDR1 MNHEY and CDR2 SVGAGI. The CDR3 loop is CASSYSWAGQETQYF. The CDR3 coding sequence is TGTGCCAGCAGTTACTCGTGGGCTGGCCAAGAGACCCAGTACTTC.

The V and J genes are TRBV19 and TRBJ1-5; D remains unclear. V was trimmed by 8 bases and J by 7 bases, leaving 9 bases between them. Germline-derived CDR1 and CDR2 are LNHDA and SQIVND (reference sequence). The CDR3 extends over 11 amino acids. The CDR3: CASGRRQPQHF. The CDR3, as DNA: TGTGCCAGTGGGAGACGGCAGCCCCAGCATTTT.

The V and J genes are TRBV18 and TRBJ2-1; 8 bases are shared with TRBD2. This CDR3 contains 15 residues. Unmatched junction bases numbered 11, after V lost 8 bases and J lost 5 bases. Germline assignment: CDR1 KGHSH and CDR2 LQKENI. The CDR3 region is CASAAGGPINNEQFF. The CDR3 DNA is TGTGCCAGCGCCGCGGGGGGCCCGATAAACAATGAGCAGTTCTTC.

CDR3 in DNA: TGTGCCAGCAGTAGGACAGGGGGACTCTATGGCTACACCTTC. Amino acid sequence: CASSRTGGLYGYTF. V gene TRBV6-2 or TRBV6-3 combines with J gene TRBJ1-2; 10 bases fit TRBD1. This CDR3 contains 14 residues. Germline assignment: CDR1 MNHEY and CDR2 SVGEGT. The trim removed 5 bases at V and 4 bases at J, leaving 4 bases unmatched.

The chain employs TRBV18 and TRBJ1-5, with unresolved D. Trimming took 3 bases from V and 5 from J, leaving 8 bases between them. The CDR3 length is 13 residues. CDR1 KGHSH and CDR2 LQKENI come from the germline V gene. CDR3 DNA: TGTGCCAGCTCACCGGAGGAAGATCAGCCCCAGCATTTT. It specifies CASSPEEDQPQHF.

The CDR3 is CAWSSAGARNSPLHF. The CDR3 DNA reads TGTGCCTGGAGTTCCGCAGGGGCTAGGAATTCACCCCTCCACTTT. The chain carries TRBV30 and TRBJ1-6; D is possibly TRBD1 (6 bases). Trimming took off 2 bases at V and 7 bases at J, with 15 bases between the two ends. This CDR3 is 15 amino acids long. The germline V gene encodes CDR1 GTSNPN and CDR2 SVGIG (reference sequence).

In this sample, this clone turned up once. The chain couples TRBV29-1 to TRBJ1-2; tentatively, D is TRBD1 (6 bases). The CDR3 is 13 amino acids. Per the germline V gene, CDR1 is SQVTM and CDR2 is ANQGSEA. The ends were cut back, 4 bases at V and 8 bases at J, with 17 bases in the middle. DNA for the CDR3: TGCAGCGTTGTTGGCGGGGGCGCGTTCGGCTACACCTTC. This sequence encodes CSVVGGGAFGYTF.

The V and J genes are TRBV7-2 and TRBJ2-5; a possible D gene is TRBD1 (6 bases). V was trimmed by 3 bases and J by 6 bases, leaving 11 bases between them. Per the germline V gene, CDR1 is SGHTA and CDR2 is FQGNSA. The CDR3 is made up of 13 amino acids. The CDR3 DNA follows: TGTGCCAGCAGCTTCGGACAGTCGAAGACCCAGTACTTC. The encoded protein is CASSFGQSKTQYF.

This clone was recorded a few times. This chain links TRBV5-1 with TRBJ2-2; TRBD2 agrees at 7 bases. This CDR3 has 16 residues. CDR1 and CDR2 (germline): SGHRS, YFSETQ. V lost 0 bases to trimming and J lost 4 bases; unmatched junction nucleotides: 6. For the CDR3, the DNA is TGCGCCAGCAGCTTGGTACTAGCGATAGGCACCGGGGAGCTGTTTTTT. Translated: CASSLVLAIGTGELFF.

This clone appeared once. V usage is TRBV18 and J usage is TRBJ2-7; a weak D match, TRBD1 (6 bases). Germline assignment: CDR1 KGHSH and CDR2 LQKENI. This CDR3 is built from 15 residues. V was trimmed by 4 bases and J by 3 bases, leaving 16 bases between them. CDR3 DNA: TGTGCCAGCTCACAAACGGGACACCGAGACTACGAGCAGTACTTC. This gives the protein CASSQTGHRDYEQYF.

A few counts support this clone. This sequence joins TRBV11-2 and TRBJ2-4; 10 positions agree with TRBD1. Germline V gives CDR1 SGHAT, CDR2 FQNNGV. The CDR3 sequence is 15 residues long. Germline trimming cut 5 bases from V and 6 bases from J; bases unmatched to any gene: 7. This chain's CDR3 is CASSTPRDRGNIQYF. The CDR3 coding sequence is TGTGCCAGCAGCACGCCACGGGACAGGGGAAACATTCAGTACTTC.

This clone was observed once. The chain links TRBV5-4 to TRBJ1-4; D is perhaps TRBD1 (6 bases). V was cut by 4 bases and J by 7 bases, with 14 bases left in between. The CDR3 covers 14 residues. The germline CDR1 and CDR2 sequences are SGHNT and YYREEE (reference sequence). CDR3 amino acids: CASSHSRDTEKLFF. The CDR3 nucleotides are TGTGCCAGCAGCCACTCCCGGGACACTGAAAAACTGTTTTTT. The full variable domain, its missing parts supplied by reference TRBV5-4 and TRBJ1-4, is ETGVTQSPTHLIKTRGQQVTLRCSSQSGHNTVSWYQQALGQGPQFIFQYYREEENGRGNFPPRFSGLQFPNYSSELNVNALELDDSALYLCASSHSRDTEKLFFGSGTQLSVL.

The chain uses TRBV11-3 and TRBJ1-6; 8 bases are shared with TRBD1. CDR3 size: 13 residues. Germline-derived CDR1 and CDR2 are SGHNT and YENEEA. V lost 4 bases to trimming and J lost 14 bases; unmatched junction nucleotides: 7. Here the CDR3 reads CASSWDRSGALHF. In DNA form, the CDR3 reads TGTGCCAGCAGCTGGGACAGGTCTGGGGCCCTCCACTTT.

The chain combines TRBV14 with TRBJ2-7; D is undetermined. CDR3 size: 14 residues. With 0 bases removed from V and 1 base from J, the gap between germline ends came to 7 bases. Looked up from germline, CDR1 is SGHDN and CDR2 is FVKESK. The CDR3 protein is CASSQDTSSYEQYF. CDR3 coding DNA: TGTGCCAGCAGCCAAGATACGAGTTCCTACGAGCAGTACTTC.

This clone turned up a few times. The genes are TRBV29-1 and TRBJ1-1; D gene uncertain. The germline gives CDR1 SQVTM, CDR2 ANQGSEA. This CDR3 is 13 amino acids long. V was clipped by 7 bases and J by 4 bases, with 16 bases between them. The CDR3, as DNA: TGCAGCGGTCAGGCGGGATGGGGCACTGAAGCTTTCTTT. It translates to CSGQAGWGTEAFF.

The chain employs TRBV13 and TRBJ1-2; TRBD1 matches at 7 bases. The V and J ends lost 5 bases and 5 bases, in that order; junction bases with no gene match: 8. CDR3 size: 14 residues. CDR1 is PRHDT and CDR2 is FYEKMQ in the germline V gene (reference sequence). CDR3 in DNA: TGTGCCAGCAGCCTCCTCGGACAGGATTATGGCTACACCTTC. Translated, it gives CASSLLGQDYGYTF.

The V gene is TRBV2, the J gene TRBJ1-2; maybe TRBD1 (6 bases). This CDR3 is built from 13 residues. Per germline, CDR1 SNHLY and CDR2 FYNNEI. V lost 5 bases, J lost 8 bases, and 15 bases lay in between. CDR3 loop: CASSQNRERGYTF. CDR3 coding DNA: TGTGCCAGCAGTCAAAACAGGGAGAGGGGCTACACCTTC.